This T cell receptor (beta chain) came from a study of cytomegalovirus exposure and HLA in healthy donors. Amplification used 60 Vbeta primers and 13 Jbeta primers. The table came from immunoSEQ multiplex PCR; TCRdb's copy has only in-frame clones and leaves some out. The sample includes 150,000 to 200,000 clones, over 75% of them seen just once. In regard to this clone: Its matching antigen is unknown.

Points from the study as a whole: Because they were indistinguishable, some V segments, including TRBV6-2 and TRBV6-3, were excluded. The productive fraction for most TCR beta V segments was about 87% or about 30% in an earlier analysis. Most subjects had HLA-A and HLA-B alleles reportedly predicted accurately by TCR beta sequences. More clonal expansion characterized HLA-associated TCR beta chains than equally common others in a later analysis.

The CDR3 runs to 13 residues. Germline lookup yields CDR1 MNHEY and CDR2 SMNVEV (reference sequence). V lost 3 bases and J lost 6, with 11 bases in between. The sequenced sample consisted of PBMCs. The chain joins TRBV27 to TRBJ2-5, with D tentatively TRBD1 (6 bases). The sequence was obtained from a woman aged 45-60 years in good health and CMV-seronegative. CDR3: CASSFWGRKTQYF. In DNA, the CDR3 is TGTGCCAGCAGTTTCTGGGGGCGAAAGACCCAGTACTTC.